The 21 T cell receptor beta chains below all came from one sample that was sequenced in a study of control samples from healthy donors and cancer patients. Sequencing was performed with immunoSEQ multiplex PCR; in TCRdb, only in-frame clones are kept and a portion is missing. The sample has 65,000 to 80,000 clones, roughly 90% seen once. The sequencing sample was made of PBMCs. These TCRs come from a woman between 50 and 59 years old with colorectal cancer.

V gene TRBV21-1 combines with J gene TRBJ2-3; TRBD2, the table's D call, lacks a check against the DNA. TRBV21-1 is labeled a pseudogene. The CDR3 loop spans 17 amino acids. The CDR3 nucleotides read TGTGCCAGCACCACGGGGGCTCGGGGGGGGAGCACAGATACGCAGTATTTT. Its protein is CASTTGARGGSTDTQYF.

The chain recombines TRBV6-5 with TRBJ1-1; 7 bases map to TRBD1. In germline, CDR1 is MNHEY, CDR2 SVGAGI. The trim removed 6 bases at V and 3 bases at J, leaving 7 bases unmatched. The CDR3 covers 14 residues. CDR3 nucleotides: TGTGCCAGCAGGTCAGGGGGGGCTGACACTGAAGCTTTCTTT. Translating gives CASRSGGADTEAFF.

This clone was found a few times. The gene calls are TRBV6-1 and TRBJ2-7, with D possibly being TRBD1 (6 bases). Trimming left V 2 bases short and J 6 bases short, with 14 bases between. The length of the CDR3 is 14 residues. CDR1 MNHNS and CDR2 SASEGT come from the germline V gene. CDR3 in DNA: TGTGCCAGCAGTGAACGGGAACAGGGCCTCGAGCAGTACGTC. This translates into CASSEREQGLEQYV.

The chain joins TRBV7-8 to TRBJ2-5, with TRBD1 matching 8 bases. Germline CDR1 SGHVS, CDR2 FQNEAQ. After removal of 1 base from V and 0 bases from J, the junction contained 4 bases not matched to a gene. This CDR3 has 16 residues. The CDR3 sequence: CASSLGTGRNQETQYF. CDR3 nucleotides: TGTGCCAGCAGCTTAGGGACAGGGAGAAACCAAGAGACCCAGTACTTC.

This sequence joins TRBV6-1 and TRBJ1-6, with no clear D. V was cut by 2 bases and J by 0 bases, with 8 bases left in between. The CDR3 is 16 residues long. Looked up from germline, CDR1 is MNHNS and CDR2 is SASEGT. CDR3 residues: CASSEILTSYNSPLHF. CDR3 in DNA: TGTGCCAGCAGTGAAATCTTAACCTCCTATAATTCACCCCTCCACTTT.

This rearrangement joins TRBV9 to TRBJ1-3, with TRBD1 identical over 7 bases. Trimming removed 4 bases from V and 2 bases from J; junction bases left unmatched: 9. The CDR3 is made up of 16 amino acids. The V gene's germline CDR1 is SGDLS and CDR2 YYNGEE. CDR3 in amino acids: CASSRTTGLAGNTIYF. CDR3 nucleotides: TGTGCCAGCAGCCGAACGACAGGGCTGGCTGGAAACACCATATATTTT.

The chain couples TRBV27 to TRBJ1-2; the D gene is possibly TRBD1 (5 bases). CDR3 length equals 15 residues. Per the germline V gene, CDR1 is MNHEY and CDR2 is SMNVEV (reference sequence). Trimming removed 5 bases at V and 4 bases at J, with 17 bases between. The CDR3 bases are TGTGCCAGCAGTCCAGCCGCTCAGGGAGGCTATGGCTACACCTTC. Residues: CASSPAAQGGYGYTF.

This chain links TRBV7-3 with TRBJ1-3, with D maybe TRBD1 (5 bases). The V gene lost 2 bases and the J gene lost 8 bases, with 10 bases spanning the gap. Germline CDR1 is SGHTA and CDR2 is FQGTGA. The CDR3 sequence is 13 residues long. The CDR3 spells CASSLGATDTIYF. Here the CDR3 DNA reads TGTGCCAGCAGCTTAGGGGCTACGGACACCATATATTTT.

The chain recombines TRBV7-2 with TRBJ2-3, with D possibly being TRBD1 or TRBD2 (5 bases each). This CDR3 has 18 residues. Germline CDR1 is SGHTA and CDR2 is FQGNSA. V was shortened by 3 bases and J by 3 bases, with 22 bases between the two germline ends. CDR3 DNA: TGTGCCAGCAGCTTCTTACCTCCCCCGGGACCTCTTACAGATACGCAGTATTTT. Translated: CASSFLPPPGPLTDTQYF.

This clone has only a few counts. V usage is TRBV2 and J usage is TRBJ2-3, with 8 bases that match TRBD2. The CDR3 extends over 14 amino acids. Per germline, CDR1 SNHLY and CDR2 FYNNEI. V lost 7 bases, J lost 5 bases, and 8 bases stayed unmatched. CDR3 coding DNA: TGTGCCAGCATGGACGGGACTAGGGGAGATACGCAGTATTTT. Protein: CASMDGTRGDTQYF.

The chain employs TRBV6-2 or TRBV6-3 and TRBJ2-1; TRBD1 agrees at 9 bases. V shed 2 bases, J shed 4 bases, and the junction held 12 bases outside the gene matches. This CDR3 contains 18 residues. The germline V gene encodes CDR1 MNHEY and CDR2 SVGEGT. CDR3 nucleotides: TGTGCCAGCAGTTACACCCGTAAACAGGGGGCTGGATACAATGAGCAGTTCTTC. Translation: CASSYTRKQGAGYNEQFF.

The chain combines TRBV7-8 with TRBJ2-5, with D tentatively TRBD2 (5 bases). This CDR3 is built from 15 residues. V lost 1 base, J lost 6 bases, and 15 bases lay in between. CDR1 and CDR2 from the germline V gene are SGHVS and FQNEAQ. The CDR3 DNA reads TGTGCCAGCAGCTTAGGGCCCACTAGGGAACAGACCCAGTACTTC. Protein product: CASSLGPTREQTQYF. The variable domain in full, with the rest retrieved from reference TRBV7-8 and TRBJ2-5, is GAGVSQSPRYKVAKRGQDVALRCDPISGHVSLFWYQQALGQGPEFLTYFQNEAQLDKSGLPSDRFFAERPEGSVSTLKIQRTQQEDSAVYLCASSLGPTREQTQYFGPGTRLLVL.

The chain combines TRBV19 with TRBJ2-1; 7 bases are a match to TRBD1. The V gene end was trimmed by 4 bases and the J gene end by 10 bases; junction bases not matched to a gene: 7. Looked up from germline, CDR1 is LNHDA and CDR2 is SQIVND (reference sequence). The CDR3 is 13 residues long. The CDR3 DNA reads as TGTGCCAGTAGTAAAGACAGGGTTGGAGAGCAGTTCTTC. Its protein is CASSKDRVGEQFF.

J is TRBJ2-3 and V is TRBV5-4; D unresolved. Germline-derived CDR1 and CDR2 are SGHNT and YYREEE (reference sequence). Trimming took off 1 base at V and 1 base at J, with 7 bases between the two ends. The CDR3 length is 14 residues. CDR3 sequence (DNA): TGTGCCAGCAGCTTGCTAGGGCGCACAGATACGCAGTATTTT. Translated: CASSLLGRTDTQYF.

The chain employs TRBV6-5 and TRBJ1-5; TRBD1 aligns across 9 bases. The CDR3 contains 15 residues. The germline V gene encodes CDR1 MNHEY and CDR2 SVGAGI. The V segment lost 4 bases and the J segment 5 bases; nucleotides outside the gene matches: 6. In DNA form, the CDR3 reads TGTGCCAGCAGTTTGGGACAGGGTGTTCATCAGCCCCAGCATTTT. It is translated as CASSLGQGVHQPQHF.

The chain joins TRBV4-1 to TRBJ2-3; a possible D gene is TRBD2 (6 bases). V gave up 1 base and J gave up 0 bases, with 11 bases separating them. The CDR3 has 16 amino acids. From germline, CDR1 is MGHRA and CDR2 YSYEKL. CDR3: CASSQGTGASTDTQYF. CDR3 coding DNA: TGCGCCAGCAGCCAAGGGACGGGAGCTAGCACAGATACGCAGTATTTT.

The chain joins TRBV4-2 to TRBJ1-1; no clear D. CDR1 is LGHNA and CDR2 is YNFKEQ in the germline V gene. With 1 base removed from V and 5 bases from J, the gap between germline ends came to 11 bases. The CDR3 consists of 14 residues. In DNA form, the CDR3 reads TGTGCCAGCAGCCAAGGAAGTTGGGTAACTGAAGCTTTCTTT. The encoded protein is CASSQGSWVTEAFF.

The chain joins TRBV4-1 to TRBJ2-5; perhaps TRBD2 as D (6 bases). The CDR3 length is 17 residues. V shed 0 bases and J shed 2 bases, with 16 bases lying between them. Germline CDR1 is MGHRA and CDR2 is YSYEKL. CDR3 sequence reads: CASSQEGVAVMQETQYF. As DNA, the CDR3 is TGCGCCAGCAGCCAAGAGGGGGTAGCGGTCATGCAAGAGACCCAGTACTTC.

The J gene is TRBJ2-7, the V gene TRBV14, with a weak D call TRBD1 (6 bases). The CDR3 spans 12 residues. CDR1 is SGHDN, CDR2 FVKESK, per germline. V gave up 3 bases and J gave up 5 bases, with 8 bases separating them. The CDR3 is CASSHQGNEQYV. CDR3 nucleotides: TGTGCCAGCAGCCACCAGGGGAACGAGCAGTACGTC.

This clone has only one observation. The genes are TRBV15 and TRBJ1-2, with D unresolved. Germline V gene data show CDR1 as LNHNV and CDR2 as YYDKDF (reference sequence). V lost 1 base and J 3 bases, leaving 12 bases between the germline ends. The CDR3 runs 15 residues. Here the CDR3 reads CATSRGRTGDYGYTF. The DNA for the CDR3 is TGTGCCACCAGCAGAGGGAGAACCGGGGACTATGGCTACACCTTC.

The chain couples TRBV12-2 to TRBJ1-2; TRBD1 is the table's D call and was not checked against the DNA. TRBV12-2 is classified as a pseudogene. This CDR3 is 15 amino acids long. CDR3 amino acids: CASRPRRTGDYGYTF. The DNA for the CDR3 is TGTGCAAGTCGCCCAAGAAGGACAGGGGACTATGGCTACACCTTC.